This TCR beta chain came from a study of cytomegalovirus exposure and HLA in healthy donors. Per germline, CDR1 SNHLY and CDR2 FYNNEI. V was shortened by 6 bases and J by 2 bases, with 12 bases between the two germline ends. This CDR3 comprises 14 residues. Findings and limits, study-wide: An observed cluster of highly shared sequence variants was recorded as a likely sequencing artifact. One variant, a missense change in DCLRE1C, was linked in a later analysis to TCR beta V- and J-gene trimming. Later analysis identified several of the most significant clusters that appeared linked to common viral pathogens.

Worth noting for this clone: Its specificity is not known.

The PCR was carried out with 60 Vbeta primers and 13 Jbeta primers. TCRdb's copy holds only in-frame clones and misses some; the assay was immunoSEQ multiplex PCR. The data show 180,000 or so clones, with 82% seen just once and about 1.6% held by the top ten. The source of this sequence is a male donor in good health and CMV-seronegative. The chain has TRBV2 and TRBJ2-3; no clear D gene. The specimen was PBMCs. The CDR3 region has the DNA TGTGCCAGCAGAACTCAGGTACTCACAGATACGCAGTATTTT. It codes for CASRTQVLTDTQYF.